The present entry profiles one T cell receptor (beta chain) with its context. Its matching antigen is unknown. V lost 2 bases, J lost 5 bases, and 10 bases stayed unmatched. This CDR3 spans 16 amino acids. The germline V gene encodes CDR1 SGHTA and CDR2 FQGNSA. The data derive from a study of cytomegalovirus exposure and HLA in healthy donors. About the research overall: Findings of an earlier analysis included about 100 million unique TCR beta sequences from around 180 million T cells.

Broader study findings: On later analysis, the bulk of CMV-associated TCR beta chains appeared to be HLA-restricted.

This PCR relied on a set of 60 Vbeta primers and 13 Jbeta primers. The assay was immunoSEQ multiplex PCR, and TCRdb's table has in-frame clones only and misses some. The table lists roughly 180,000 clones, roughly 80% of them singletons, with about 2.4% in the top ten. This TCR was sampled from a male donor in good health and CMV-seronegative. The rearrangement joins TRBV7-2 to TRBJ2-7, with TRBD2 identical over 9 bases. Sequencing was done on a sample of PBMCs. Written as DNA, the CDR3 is TGTGCCAGCAGCTTAATAGCGGGGGCCTCCCTGGACGAGCAGTACTTC. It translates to CASSLIAGASLDEQYF.